The 27 T cell receptor beta chains given below trace back to one sample, sequenced in a study of cytomegalovirus exposure and HLA in healthy donors (dated by TCRdb to 2015 to 2018). Library method: the immunoSEQ multiplex PCR assay. The multiplex PCR relied on a mix of 60 forward primers for TCR Vbeta segments and 13 reverse primers for TCR Jbeta segments. This immuneACCESS table, as held by TCRdb, lists in-frame sequences with V and J called but not all clones. Of the missing ones, under half trace to an unresolved V gene in checked studies; the others have no known cause. The sample profile shows more than 85,000 clones; less than 80% of them were found once. The ten largest make up about 2% of the sample. The source material was PBMCs. These receptors came from a man aged 40-49 years in good health and CMV-seronegative.

This clone appeared a single time. The V gene is TRBV6-4, the J gene TRBJ2-1; 7 bases are a match to TRBD2. J gave up 2 bases and V 3 bases, and 13 bases lay outside the gene matches. The CDR3 consists of 18 residues. The germline gives CDR1 MRHNA, CDR2 SNTAGT. DNA of the CDR3: TGTGCCAGCAGTGAAAGGATAGGCGGGAGTGGCACCTACAATGAGCAGTTCTTC. It specifies CASSERIGGSGTYNEQFF.

The V gene is TRBV21-1, the J gene TRBJ2-3; no DNA check was done on the table's D call, TRBD2. TRBV21-1 corresponds to a pseudogene. The CDR3 runs to 13 residues. In nucleotides, the CDR3 is TGTGCCAGCAGCAAAGGAGAAGGAGGTCCGCAGTATTTT. Protein sequence: CASSKGEGGPQYF.

This chain joins TRBV7-9 and TRBJ2-5, with TRBD2 matching over 8 bases. The ends lost 2 bases at V and 0 bases at J; junction bases unmatched: 2. CDR1 SEHNR and CDR2 FQNEAQ come from the germline V gene (reference sequence). CDR3 size: 15 residues. CDR3 sequence (DNA): TGTGCCAGCAGCTTACCGGGGGGGTACCAAGAGACCCAGTACTTC. Translating it yields CASSLPGGYQETQYF.

The V call is TRBV19, the J call TRBJ1-5; D ambiguous. Germline V gene lookup returns CDR1 LNHDA and CDR2 SQIVND (reference sequence). The CDR3 covers 13 residues. The V gene lost 6 bases and the J gene lost 6 bases, with 12 bases spanning the gap. As DNA, the CDR3 is TGTGCCAGTAGACCCTCCTCGGGTCAGCCCCAGCATTTT. Translating gives CASRPSSGQPQHF.

Notes on this clone: Sequence at one end of the junction differs from germline and may be a read error. The chain uses TRBV7-9 and TRBJ1-2, with 9 bases that match TRBD1. Germline CDR1 SEHNR, CDR2 FQNEAQ (reference sequence). The CDR3 consists of 17 residues. In nucleotides, the CDR3 is TGTTCCAGCAGCTTGACCCGGGACAGGGTCTCTAACTATGGCTACACCTTC. Translated, it gives CSSSLTRDRVSNYGYTF.

The chain is built from TRBV30 and TRBJ1-5, with 7 bases identical to TRBD1. V lost 1 base and J lost 7; bases outside the gene matches: 4. Germline V gene sequence: CDR1 GTSNPN, CDR2 SVGIG (reference sequence). This CDR3 spans 13 amino acids. The CDR3 DNA reads as TGTGCCTGGAGTGGAGGGGGCGCGCAGCCCCAGCATTTT. Translating it yields CAWSGGGAQPQHF.

This chain joins TRBV7-9 and TRBJ2-1, with 10 bases fitting TRBD2. The CDR3 covers 16 residues. Trimming cost V 8 bases and J 3 bases; bases outside gene matches: 10. The germline gives CDR1 SEHNR, CDR2 FQNEAQ (reference sequence). In DNA, the CDR3 is TGTGCCAGCGCTCCACCCACTAGCGGGATCTACAATGAGCAGTTCTTC. This encodes CASAPPTSGIYNEQFF.

This sequence joins TRBV5-1 and TRBJ1-2; maybe TRBD1 (6 bases). Deletions cut 5 bases from V and 2 bases from J, with 10 bases between. The CDR3 loop spans 13 amino acids. The germline CDR1 and CDR2 sequences are SGHRS and YFSETQ. This CDR3 reads CASRQGGNYGYTF. In DNA, the CDR3 is TGCGCCAGCAGACAGGGTGGAAACTATGGCTACACCTTC.

V usage is TRBV6-4 and J usage is TRBJ1-1; D not resolved. The CDR3 spans 14 residues. Germline loops: CDR1 MRHNA, CDR2 SNTAGT. V lost 4 bases and J lost 1, with 10 bases in between. DNA of the CDR3: TGTGCCAGCAGTGTAAATGCGGGGAACACTGAAGCTTTCTTT. Translating it yields CASSVNAGNTEAFF.

Here the CDR3 reads CASSPMSGRSETQYF. The CDR3 DNA reads TGTGCCAGCAGCCCTATGAGCGGGAGGTCTGAGACCCAGTACTTC. The V gene is TRBV9, the J gene TRBJ2-5, with 9 bases fitting TRBD2. The junction had 9 bases not matched to a gene; V was cut back by 4 bases and J by 5 bases. Germline V CDR1 and CDR2: SGDLS, YYNGEE. The CDR3 spans 15 residues.

Only one count was recorded for this clone. This chain connects TRBV18 to TRBJ1-2; D remains unclear. This CDR3 has 14 amino acids. Germline V lookup: CDR1 KGHSH, CDR2 LQKENI. Trimming stripped 2 bases from V and 6 bases from J, with 13 bases between. This CDR3 is CASSPTRTRDGYTF. In nucleotides, the CDR3 is TGTGCCAGCTCACCAACGAGGACGAGGGATGGCTACACCTTC.

This rearrangement joins TRBV7-9 to TRBJ2-3, with TRBD1 matching over 8 bases. Unmatched junction bases numbered 4, after V lost 5 bases and J lost 0 bases. The CDR3 sequence is 15 residues long. Germline V gene lookup returns CDR1 SEHNR and CDR2 FQNEAQ (reference sequence). CDR3 DNA sequence: TGTGCCAGCAGCCCCGGGACAGGTAGCACAGATACGCAGTATTTT. Protein: CASSPGTGSTDTQYF.

In its sample, this clone was seen once. The rearrangement joins TRBV5-1 to TRBJ1-1; TRBD1 matches 7 bases. CDR3 length: 15 residues. Trimming took 0 bases from V and 3 from J; bases not matched to a gene: 5. Germline lookup yields CDR1 SGHRS and CDR2 YFSETQ. In DNA, the CDR3 is TGCGCCAGCAGCTTGGAAGGCAGGGGGGACACTGAAGCTTTCTTT. Protein sequence: CASSLEGRGDTEAFF.

The CDR3 DNA sequence: TGTGCCAGCAGTTTATCCCACAGGGGGGGATCACCCCTCCACTTT. Its protein product is CASSLSHRGGSPLHF. The chain uses TRBV28 and TRBJ1-6; 8 bases map to TRBD1. The CDR3 extends over 15 amino acids. The V segment lost 1 base and the J segment 10 bases; nucleotides outside the gene matches: 6. Germline CDR1 MDHEN, CDR2 SYDVKM.

The genes are TRBV12-1 and TRBJ1-3; TRBD1 was called by the table and not checked on the DNA. TRBV12-1 is classified as a pseudogene. The CDR3 is 19 residues long. CDR3 nucleotides: TGTGCCAGCAGCTTTGAGGGGACAGGGGGCCCCAGCTCTGGAAACACCATATATTTT. It is translated as CASSFEGTGGPSSGNTIYF.

V and J are TRBV30 and TRBJ2-4; tentatively, D is TRBD2 (6 bases). With 2 bases removed from V and 2 bases from J, the gap between germline ends came to 10 bases. The CDR3 sequence is 14 residues long. Germline loops: CDR1 GTSNPN, CDR2 SVGIG (reference sequence). The CDR3 DNA is TGTGCCTGGAGTTCACGGGACTCCAAAAACATTCAGTACTTC. Its protein product is CAWSSRDSKNIQYF.

This chain joins TRBV27 and TRBJ2-5, with TRBD2 as a possible D gene (7 bases). Looked up from germline, CDR1 is MNHEY and CDR2 is SMNVEV (reference sequence). V was cut by 6 bases and J by 1 base, with 9 bases left in between. There are 13 residues in the CDR3. CDR3: CASRRGLQETQYF. The DNA of the CDR3 is TGTGCCAGCAGGCGGGGGCTCCAAGAGACCCAGTACTTC.

The V call is TRBV7-9, the J call TRBJ2-2; D call uncertain. Trimming cost V 6 bases and J 6 bases, with 5 bases left between them. Germline V lookup: CDR1 SEHNR, CDR2 FQNEAQ (reference sequence). This CDR3 has 11 amino acids. CDR3 nucleotides: TGTGCCAGCAGGAGGTCCGGGGAGCTGTTTTTT. Encoded protein: CASRRSGELFF.

The chain employs TRBV5-6 and TRBJ2-7, with 9 bases that match TRBD1. The germline V gene has CDR1 SGHDT and CDR2 YYEEEE. Trimming removed 4 bases from V and 7 bases from J; junction bases left unmatched: 15. This CDR3 comprises 16 residues. The CDR3 sequence: CASSGPPGQGVGEQYF. The CDR3 DNA reads TGTGCCAGCAGCGGACCCCCGGGACAGGGAGTGGGGGAGCAGTACTTC.

The chain joins TRBV4-1 to TRBJ2-1; 7 nucleotides match TRBD2. Germline values: CDR1 MGHRA, CDR2 YSYEKL. The CDR3 length is 16 residues. The junction had 10 bases not matched to a gene; V was cut back by 1 base and J by 7 bases. CDR3 bases: TGCGCCAGCAGCCAAGGCCGTCTTACCGGGAGGAATGAGCAGTTCTTC. Its protein is CASSQGRLTGRNEQFF.

V and J are TRBV18 and TRBJ2-1; 7 positions agree with TRBD2. CDR3 length: 19 amino acids. Trimming removed 5 bases from V and 6 bases from J; junction bases left unmatched: 22. The germline V gene encodes CDR1 KGHSH and CDR2 LQKENI. CDR3 sequence (DNA): TGTGCCAGCTCAGAATTGGACCCGTACAGTTCAGCGGGAAGCAATGAGCAGTTCTTC. Amino acids: CASSELDPYSSAGSNEQFF. The full variable domain, rest sourced from reference TRBV18 and TRBJ2-1, is NAGVMQNPRHLVRRRGQEARLRCSPMKGHSHVYWYRQLPEEGLKFMVYLQKENIIDESGMPKERFSAEFPKEGPSILRIQQVVRGDSAAYFCASSELDPYSSAGSNEQFFGPGTRLTVL.

The rearrangement uses TRBV7-2 and TRBJ2-5; a weak D match, TRBD1 (5 bases). V was cut by 2 bases and J by 1 base, with 11 bases left in between. There are 15 residues in the CDR3. Germline CDR1 SGHTA, CDR2 FQGNSA. The CDR3 protein is CASSLNPTAQETQYF. The CDR3 DNA reads as TGTGCCAGCAGCTTAAATCCGACAGCCCAAGAGACCCAGTACTTC. The whole variable domain, remainder taken from reference TRBV7-2 and TRBJ2-5, is GAGVSQSPSNKVTEKGKDVELRCDPISGHTALYWYRQSLGQGLEFLIYFQGNSAPDKSGLPSDRFSAERTGGSVSTLTIQRTQQEDSAVYLCASSLNPTAQETQYFGPGTRLLVL.

There are a few counts of this clone. This chain uses TRBV15 with TRBJ2-7; maybe TRBD2 (6 bases). CDR3 length: 15 amino acids. Germline lookup yields CDR1 LNHNV and CDR2 YYDKDF (reference sequence). V shed 3 bases and J shed 0 bases, with 12 bases lying between them. CDR3 in DNA: TGTGCCACCAGCAGGAGGGAGGATAGCTCCTACGAGCAGTACTTC. Translated: CATSRREDSSYEQYF.

The chain uses TRBV27 and TRBJ2-1; TRBD1 agrees at 7 bases. There are 13 residues in the CDR3. With V trimmed by 6 bases and J by 4 bases, 3 bases remained unmatched. Germline V lookup: CDR1 MNHEY, CDR2 SMNVEV (reference sequence). This chain's CDR3 is CASSTGVYNEQFF. DNA of the CDR3: TGTGCCAGCAGCACAGGGGTTTACAATGAGCAGTTCTTC.

The rearrangement joins TRBV2 to TRBJ2-7; 9 nucleotides align to TRBD1. The germline gives CDR1 SNHLY, CDR2 FYNNEI. The trim removed 6 bases at V and 2 bases at J, leaving 8 bases unmatched. CDR3 size: 15 residues. This chain's CDR3 is CASRLRTGDTYEQYF. The CDR3 DNA sequence: TGTGCCAGCAGATTAAGGACAGGGGACACCTACGAGCAGTACTTC.

This chain links TRBV4-1 with TRBJ1-4, with a tentative D call TRBD1 (6 bases). The CDR3 extends over 15 amino acids. The V end lost 4 bases, the J end lost 0 bases, and 9 bases lay between the germline ends. Germline V gene data show CDR1 as MGHRA and CDR2 as YSYEKL. CDR3 protein: CASSRTGTTNEKLFF. The CDR3 bases are TGCGCCAGCAGCCGTACAGGGACAACTAATGAAAAACTGTTTTTT.

The rearrangement joins TRBV5-6 to TRBJ2-7; 7 nucleotides match TRBD2. This CDR3 is built from 16 residues. J was trimmed by 3 bases and V by 5 bases; bases with no gene match: 14. Germline V gene data show CDR1 as SGHDT and CDR2 as YYEEEE. CDR3: CASRPHRRGRDYEQYF. CDR3 sequence (DNA): TGTGCCAGCAGGCCCCACCGACGAGGGAGGGACTACGAGCAGTACTTC.